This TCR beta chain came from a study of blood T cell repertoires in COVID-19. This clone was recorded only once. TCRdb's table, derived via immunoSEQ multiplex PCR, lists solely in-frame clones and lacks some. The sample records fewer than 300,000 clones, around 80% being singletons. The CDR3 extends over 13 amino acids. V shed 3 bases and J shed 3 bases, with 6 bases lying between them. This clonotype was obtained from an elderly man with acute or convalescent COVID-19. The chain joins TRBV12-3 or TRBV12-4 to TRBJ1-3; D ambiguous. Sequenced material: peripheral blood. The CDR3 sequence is CASSLQDGNTIYF. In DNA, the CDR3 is TGTGCCAGCAGTTTGCAGGATGGAAACACCATATATTTT.